The 6 T cell receptor beta chains in this list originate from one sample, sequenced in a study of tumor and adjacent non-tumor tissue in lung cancer. Three rounds of nested PCR, following a modified ARM-PCR protocol, produced the TCRbeta library. TCRdb re-analysed the multiplex PCR reads in MiXCR, keeping a single row per CDR3 protein. The sample contains 90,000 to 120,000 distinct CDR3 sequences, approximately 65% of which appear only once. No cell sorting was done before RNA was extracted from the tissue. This non-tumor lung sample came from over 3 cm beyond the tumor edge. The sample taken for sequencing was distant non-tumor lung tissue. The receptors were gathered from a man between 25 and 39 years old with non-small cell lung cancer.

The chain employs TRBV6-1 and TRBJ2-5; D gene unclear. The germline V gene encodes CDR1 MNHNS and CDR2 SASEGT. The CDR3 is 14 amino acids. V was pared by 4 bases and J by 3 bases, with 12 bases between. The chain's CDR3 is CASSAVVMKETQYF. CDR3 nucleotides: TGTGCCAGCAGTGCGGTAGTTATGAAAGAGACCCAGTACTTC.

A word on this clonotype: A read error may produce the germline difference seen at one junction end. The chain carries TRBV11-2 and TRBJ2-5; the D gene could be TRBD1 or TRBD2 (5 bases each). This CDR3 region has 11 residues. Germline V CDR1 and CDR2: SGHAT, FQNNGV. The CDR3: CANSPEGTHYF. CDR3 DNA: TGTGCCAACAGCCCAGAGGGGACCCACTACTTC.

On this clonotype itself: The conserved phenylalanine or tryptophan is not found at the CDR3 terminus, so this likely reflects a read error. The chain uses TRBV5-4 and TRBJ1-2, with D possibly being TRBD1 (6 bases). Germline CDR1 SGHNT, CDR2 YYREEE (reference sequence). The CDR3 loop spans 13 amino acids. Trimming shortened V by 4 bases and J by 7 bases, and 14 bases separated the two germline ends. CDR3 DNA: TGTGCCAGCAGCCCCCCGGCAGGGGCTGGCTACACCGTC. It yields the protein CASSPPAGAGYTV.

This sequence joins TRBV5-4 and TRBJ2-1; D remains ambiguous. Germline CDR1 SGHNT, CDR2 YYREEE (reference sequence). V lost 4 bases and J lost 4, with 9 bases in between. The CDR3 runs 13 residues. The CDR3 DNA follows: TGTGCCAGCAGCATCGACAAATACAATGAGCAGTTCTTC. It translates to CASSIDKYNEQFF.

In the case of this clonotype: A read error may explain this, as a much larger clone is one base away. The V call is TRBV4-3, the J call TRBJ2-7; D may be TRBD2 (5 bases). The CDR3 is 13 amino acids. The germline CDR1 and CDR2 sequences are LGHNA and YSLEER. This chain's CDR3 is CANSQLTNYEQYF. Written as DNA, the CDR3 is TGCGCCAACAGCCAATTGACTAACTACGAGCAGTACTTC.

Turning to this clonotype: A much larger clone is a single base away; this may be a read error. The chain carries TRBV5-6 and TRBJ2-1; 12 nucleotides line up with TRBD2. V gave up 0 bases and J gave up 5 bases; unmatched junction bases: 0. CDR1 and CDR2 from the germline V gene are SGHDT and YYEEEE. The CDR3 is made up of 15 amino acids. The CDR3: CASSLGTSGNNEQFF. As DNA, the CDR3 is TGTGCCAGCAGCTTGGGGACTAGCGGGAACAATGAGCAGTTCTTC.